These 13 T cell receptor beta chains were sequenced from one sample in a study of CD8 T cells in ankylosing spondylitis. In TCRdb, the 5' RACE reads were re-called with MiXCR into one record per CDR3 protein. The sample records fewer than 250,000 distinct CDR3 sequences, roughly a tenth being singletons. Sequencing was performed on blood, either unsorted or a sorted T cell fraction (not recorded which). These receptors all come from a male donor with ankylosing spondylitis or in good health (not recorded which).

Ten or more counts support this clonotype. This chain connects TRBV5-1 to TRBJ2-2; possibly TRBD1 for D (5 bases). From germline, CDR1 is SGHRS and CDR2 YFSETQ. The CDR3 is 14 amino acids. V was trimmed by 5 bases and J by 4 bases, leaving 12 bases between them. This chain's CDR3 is CASSLSTATGELFF. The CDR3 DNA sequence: TGCGCCAGCAGTCTTTCGACAGCCACCGGGGAGCTGTTTTTT.

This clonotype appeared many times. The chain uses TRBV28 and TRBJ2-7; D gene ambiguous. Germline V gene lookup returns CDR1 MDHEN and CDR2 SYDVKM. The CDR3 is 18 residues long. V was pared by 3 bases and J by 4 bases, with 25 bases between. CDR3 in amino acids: CASSFGQHIQPTPYEQYF. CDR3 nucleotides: TGTGCCAGCAGTTTTGGGCAGCACATACAGCCCACCCCTTACGAGCAGTACTTC. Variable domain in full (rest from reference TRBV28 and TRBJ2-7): DVKVTQSSRYLVKRTGEKVFLECVQDMDHENMFWYRQDPGLGLRLIYFSYDVKMKEKGDIPEGYSVSREKKERFSLILESASTNQTSMYLCASSFGQHIQPTPYEQYFGPGTRLTVT.

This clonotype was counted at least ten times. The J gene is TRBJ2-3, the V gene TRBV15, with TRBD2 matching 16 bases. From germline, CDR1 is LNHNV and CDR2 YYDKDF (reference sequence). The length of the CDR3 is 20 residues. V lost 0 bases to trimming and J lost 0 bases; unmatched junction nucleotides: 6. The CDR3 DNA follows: TGTGCCACCAGCAGAGATCAGGGACTAGCGGGGGGGCCGAGCACAGATACGCAGTATTTT. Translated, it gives CATSRDQGLAGGPSTDTQYF. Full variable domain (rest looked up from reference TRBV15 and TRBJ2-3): DAMVIQNPRYQVTQFGKPVTLSCSQTLNHNVMYWYQQKSSQAPKLLFHYYDKDFNNEADTPDNFQSRRPNTSFCFLDIRSPGLGDTAMYLCATSRDQGLAGGPSTDTQYFGPGTRLTVL.

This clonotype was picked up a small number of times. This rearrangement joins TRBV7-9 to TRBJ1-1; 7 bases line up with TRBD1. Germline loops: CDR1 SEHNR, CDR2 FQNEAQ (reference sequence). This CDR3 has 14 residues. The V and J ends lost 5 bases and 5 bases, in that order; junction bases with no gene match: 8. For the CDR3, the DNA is TGTGCCAGCAGCCTGGCACAGGGGCTTACTGAAGCTTTCTTT. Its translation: CASSLAQGLTEAFF.

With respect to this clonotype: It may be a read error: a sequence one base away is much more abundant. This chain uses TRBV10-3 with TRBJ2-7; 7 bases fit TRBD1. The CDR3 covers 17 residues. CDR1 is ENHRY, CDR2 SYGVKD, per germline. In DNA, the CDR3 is TGTGTCATCAGTGAACCGGCGACAGGGAAGGTGTCCTACGAGCAGTACTTC. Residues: CVISEPATGKVSYEQYF.

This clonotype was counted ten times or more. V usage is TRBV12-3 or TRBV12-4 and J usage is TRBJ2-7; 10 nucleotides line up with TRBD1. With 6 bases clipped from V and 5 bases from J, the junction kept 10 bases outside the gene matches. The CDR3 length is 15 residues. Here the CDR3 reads CASRSTGTGEHEQYF. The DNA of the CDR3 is TGTGCCAGCAGGTCGACCGGGACAGGGGAACACGAGCAGTACTTC.

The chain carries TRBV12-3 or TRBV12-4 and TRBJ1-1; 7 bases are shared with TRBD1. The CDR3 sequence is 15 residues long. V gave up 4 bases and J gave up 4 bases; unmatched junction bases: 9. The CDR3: CASSWQGGSGTEAFF. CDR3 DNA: TGTGCCAGCAGTTGGCAGGGGGGTTCGGGCACTGAAGCTTTCTTT.

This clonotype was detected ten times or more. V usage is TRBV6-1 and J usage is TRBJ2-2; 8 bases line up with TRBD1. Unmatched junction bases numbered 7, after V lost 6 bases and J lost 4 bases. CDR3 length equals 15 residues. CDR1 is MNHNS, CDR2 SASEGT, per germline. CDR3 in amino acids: CASSPDRGTTGELFF. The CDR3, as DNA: TGTGCCAGCAGCCCCGACAGGGGTACCACCGGGGAGCTGTTTTTT.

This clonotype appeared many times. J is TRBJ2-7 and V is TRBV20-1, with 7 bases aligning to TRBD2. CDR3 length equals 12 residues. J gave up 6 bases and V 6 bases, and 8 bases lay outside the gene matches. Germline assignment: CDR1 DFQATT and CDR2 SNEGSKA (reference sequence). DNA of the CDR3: TGCAGTGCCCCCCTCCGGGGGGTCGAGCAGTACTTC. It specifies CSAPLRGVEQYF.

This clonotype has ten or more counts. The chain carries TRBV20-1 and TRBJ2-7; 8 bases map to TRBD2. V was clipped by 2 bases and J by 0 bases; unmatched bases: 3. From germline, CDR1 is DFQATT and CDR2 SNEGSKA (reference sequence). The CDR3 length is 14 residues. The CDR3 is CSARPGTSSYEQYF. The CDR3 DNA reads TGCAGTGCTAGACCCGGGACTAGCTCCTACGAGCAGTACTTC.

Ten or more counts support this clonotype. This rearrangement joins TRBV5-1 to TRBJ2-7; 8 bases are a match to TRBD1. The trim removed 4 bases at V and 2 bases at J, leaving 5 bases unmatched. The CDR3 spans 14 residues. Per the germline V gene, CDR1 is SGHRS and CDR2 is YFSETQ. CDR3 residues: CASSAGTGPYEQYF. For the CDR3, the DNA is TGCGCCAGCAGCGCCGGGACAGGACCCTACGAGCAGTACTTC.

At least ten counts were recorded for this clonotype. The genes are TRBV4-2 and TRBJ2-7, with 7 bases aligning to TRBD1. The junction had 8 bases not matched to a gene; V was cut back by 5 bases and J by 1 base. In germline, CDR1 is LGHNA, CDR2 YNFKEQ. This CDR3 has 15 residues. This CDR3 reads CASSTGTDNSYEQYF. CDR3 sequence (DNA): TGTGCCAGCAGCACCGGGACAGATAATTCCTACGAGCAGTACTTC.

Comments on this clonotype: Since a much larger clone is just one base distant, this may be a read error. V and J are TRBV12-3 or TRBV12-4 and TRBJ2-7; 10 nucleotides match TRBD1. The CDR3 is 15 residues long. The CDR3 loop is CASSLAGTGAYEQNF. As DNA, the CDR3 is TGTGCCAGCAGTTTAGCTGGGACAGGGGCCTACGAGCAGAACTTC.